This T cell receptor beta chain was sequenced in a study of T cells in tumors after PD-1 blockade. Overall study: A subset received ongoing vismodegib 150 mg daily alongside anti-PD-1 therapy. Mean per blood sample: 90,000 to 120,000 templates (about 21,000-290,000), some 40,000 unique clonotypes.

J was trimmed by 4 bases and V by 6 bases; bases with no gene match: 6. This CDR3 region has 13 residues. Germline V gene sequence: CDR1 SQVTM, CDR2 ANQGSEA. Profiling relied on immunoSEQ multiplex PCR, and the TCRdb table lists in-frame clones only, not all of them. Counted here are fewer than 55,000 clones, over 70% occurring once; the ten biggest clones make up about 4%. This clone was picked up one time. The chain is built from TRBV29-1 and TRBJ1-2, with 9 bases fitting TRBD1. This clonotype originated in a human donor with basal cell carcinoma. Source: PBMCs, taken before anti-PD-1 treatment. In nucleotides, the CDR3 is TGCAGCGTGGGACAGGGATTGAGCTATGGCTACACCTTC. It translates to CSVGQGLSYGYTF.